This T cell receptor beta chain was obtained from a study of response to subunit inactivated influenza vaccine. Study conclusions and caveats: After each seasonal influenza vaccination, few new T cells are recruited, the authors suggested.

Many counts were recorded for this clonotype. Its antigen is unknown. TCRdb reprocessed the RT-PCR reads via MiXCR and lists one record per CDR3 protein. This sample has 450,000 to 600,000 distinct CDR3 sequences, with approximately 17% found just once. Germline CDR1 DFQATT, CDR2 SNEGSKA (reference sequence). After removal of 6 bases from V and 2 bases from J, the junction contained 8 bases not matched to a gene. The CDR3 sequence is 14 residues long. The sequence was collected from a man between 50 and 75 years old who received an inactivated influenza vaccine. The sequences come from CD4+ T cells sorted from PBMCs, collected less than 30 months after vaccination. This chain joins TRBV20-1 and TRBJ2-5, with 8 bases matching TRBD2. The CDR3 here is CSALRGAGQETQYF. DNA of the CDR3: TGCAGTGCCCTGCGGGGGGCCGGACAAGAGACCCAGTACTTC.